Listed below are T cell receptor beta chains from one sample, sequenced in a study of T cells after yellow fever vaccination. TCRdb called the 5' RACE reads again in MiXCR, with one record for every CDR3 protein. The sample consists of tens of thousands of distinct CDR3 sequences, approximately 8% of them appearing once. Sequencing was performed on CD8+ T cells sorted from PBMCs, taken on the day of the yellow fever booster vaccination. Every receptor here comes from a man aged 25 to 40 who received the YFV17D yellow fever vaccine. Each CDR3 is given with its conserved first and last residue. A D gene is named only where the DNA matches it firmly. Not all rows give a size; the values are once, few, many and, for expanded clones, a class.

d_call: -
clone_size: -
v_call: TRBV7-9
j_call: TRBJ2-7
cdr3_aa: CASRKGGQTGEQYF
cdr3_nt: TGTGCCAGCAGAAAGGGGGGGCAGACAGGAGAGCAGTACTTC

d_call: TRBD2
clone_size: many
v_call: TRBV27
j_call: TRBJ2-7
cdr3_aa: CASRVLAGVHEQYF
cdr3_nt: TGTGCCAGCAGGGTACTAGCGGGAGTTCACGAGCAGTACTTC

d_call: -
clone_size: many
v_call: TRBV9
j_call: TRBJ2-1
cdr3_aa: CASSVALAPNEQFF
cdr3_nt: TGTGCCAGCAGCGTAGCGCTAGCGCCAAATGAGCAGTTCTTC

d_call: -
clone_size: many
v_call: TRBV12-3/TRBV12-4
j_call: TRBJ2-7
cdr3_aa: CASSLGPGSEQYF
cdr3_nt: TGTGCCAGCAGTTTAGGGCCGGGATCTGAGCAGTACTTC

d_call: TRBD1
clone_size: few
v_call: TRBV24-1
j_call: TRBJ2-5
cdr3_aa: CATSDFGTGGTQYF
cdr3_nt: TGTGCCACCAGTGATTTTGGGACAGGGGGGACCCAGTACTTC

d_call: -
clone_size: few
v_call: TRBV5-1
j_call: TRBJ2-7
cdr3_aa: CASSLEGSSYEQYF
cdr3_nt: TGCGCCAGCAGCTTGGAGGGGAGCTCCTACGAGCAGTACTTC

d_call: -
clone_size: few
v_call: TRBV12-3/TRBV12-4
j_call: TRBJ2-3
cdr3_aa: CASSFVAGTDTQYF
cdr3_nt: TGTGCCAGCAGTTTTGTCGCAGGGACAGATACGCAGTATTTT

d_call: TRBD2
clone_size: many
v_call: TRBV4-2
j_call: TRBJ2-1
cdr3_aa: CASRGRAGEGTSDEQFF
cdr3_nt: TGTGCCAGCAGAGGGAGAGCGGGAGAGGGTACGTCTGATGAGCAGTTCTTC

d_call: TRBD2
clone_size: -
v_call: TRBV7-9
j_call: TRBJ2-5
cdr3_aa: CASSPLGGGPKETQYF
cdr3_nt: TGTGCCAGCAGCCCCCTCGGGGGAGGGCCTAAAGAGACCCAGTACTTC

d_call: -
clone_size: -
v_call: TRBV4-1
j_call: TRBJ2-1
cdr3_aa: CASSQGGAGGQHYNEQFF
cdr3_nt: TGCGCCAGCAGCCAAGGGGGAGCCGGAGGACAGCATTACAATGAGCAGTTCTTC

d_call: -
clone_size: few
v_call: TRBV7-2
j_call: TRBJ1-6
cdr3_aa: CASSLGGAPLHF
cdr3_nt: TGTGCCAGCAGCTTAGGAGGTGCGCCCCTCCACTTT

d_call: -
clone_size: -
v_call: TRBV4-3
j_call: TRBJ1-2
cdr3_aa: CASSQDWGEEDGYTF
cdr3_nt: TGCGCCAGCAGCCAAGATTGGGGGGAAGAGGATGGCTACACCTTC

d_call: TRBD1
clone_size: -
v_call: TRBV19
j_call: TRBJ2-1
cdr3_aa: CASSIQGVYNEQFF
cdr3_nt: TGTGCCAGTAGTATCCAGGGGGTATACAATGAGCAGTTCTTC

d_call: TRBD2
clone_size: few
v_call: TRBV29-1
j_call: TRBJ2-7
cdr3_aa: CSVDLLADSSYEQYF
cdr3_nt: TGCAGCGTTGACTTACTAGCGGATAGCTCCTACGAGCAGTACTTC

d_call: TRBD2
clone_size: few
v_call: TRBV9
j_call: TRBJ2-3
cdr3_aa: CASSVEGLAGHTDTQYF
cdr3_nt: TGTGCCAGCAGCGTAGAAGGACTAGCGGGGCACACAGATACGCAGTATTTT

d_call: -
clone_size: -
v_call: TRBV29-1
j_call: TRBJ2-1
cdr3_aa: CSVAVAGEQFF
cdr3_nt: TGCAGCGTTGCGGTCGCAGGTGAGCAGTTCTTC

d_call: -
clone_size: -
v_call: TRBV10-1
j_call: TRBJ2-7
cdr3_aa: CASSGPLVYEQYF
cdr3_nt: TGCGCCAGCAGTGGGCCACTAGTTTACGAGCAGTACTTC

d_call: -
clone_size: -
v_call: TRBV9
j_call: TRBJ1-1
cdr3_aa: CASSVSFGENTEAFF
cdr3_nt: TGTGCCAGCAGCGTATCCTTCGGGGAGAACACTGAAGCTTTCTTT

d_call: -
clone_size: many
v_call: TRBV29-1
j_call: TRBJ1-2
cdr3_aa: CSINPPLDGDYGYTF
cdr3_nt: TGCAGTATCAATCCTCCCTTGGACGGAGACTATGGCTACACCTTC

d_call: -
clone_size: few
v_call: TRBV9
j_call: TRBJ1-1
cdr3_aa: CASSVQGNTEAFF
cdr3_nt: TGTGCCAGCAGCGTTCAGGGGAACACTGAAGCTTTCTTT